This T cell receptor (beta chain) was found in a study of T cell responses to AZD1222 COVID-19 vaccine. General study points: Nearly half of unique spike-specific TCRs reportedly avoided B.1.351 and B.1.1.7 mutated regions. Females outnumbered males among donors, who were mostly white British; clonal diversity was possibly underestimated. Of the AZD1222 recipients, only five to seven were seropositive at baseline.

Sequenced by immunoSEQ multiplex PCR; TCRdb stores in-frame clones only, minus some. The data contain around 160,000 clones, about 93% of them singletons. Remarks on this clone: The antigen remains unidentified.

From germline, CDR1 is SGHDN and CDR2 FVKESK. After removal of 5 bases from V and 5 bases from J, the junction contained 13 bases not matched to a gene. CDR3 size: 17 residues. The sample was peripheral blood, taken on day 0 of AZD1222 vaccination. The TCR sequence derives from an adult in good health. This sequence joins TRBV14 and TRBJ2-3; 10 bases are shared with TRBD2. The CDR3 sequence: CASSLRLKRGGLDTQYF. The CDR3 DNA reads TGTGCCAGCAGCTTACGTCTCAAGCGGGGGGGCTTAGATACGCAGTATTTT. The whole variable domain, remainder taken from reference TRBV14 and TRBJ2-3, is EAGVTQFPSHSVIEKGQTVTLRCDPISGHDNLYWYRRVMGKEIKFLLHFVKESKQDESGMPNNRFLAERTGGTYSTLKVQPAELEDSGVYFCASSLRLKRGGLDTQYFGPGTRLTVL.